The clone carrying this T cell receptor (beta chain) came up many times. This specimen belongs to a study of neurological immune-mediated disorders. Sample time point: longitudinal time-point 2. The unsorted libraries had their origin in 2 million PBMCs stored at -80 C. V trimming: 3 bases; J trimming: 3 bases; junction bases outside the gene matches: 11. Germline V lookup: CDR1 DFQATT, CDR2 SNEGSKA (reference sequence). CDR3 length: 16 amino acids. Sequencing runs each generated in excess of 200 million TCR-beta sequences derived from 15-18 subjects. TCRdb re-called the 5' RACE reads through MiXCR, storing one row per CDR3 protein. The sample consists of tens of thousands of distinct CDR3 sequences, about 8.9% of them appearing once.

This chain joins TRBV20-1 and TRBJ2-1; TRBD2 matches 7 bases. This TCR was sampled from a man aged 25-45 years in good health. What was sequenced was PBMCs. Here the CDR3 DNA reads TGCAGTGCTAGGCCCCCTAGAGCGGGATACTACAATGAGCAGTTCTTC. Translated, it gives CSARPPRAGYYNEQFF.